The 27 T cell receptor beta chains in this list originate from one sample, sequenced in a study of T cells in Graves' hyperthyroidism and ophthalmopathy. RNA transcripts served as the template for amplifying TCR beta CDR3 regions. A set of HTBI primers served as the primers for a first-round RT-PCR of the TCR CDR3. TCRdb re-analysed the multiplex PCR reads in MiXCR, keeping a single row per CDR3 protein. The sample records fewer than 450,000 distinct CDR3 sequences, less than 20% being singletons. Sequencing used blood. These receptors were taken from a man in his late teens or twenties with Graves' ophthalmopathy.

Here the CDR3 DNA reads TGTGCCAGCAGCTCTAACTCCCCGACAGTCCCTATGGCTACCGAGCAGTACTTC. It is translated as CASSSNSPTVPMATEQYF. V usage is TRBV7-9 and J usage is TRBJ2-7; perhaps TRBD1 as D (5 bases). Germline V CDR1 and CDR2: SEHNR, FQNEAQ (reference sequence). The CDR3 runs 18 residues. V was trimmed by 4 bases and J by 6 bases, leaving 28 bases between them.

This chain connects TRBV28 to TRBJ1-2, with D hard to call. There are 14 residues in the CDR3. Germline V gene data show CDR1 as MDHEN and CDR2 as SYDVKM. V was shortened by 4 bases and J by 6 bases, with 15 bases between the two germline ends. The CDR3 sequence is CASSSAGSPDGYTF. DNA for the CDR3: TGTGCCAGCAGTTCAGCCGGGAGCCCTGATGGCTACACCTTC.

This clonotype was counted between two and nine times. V usage is TRBV19 and J usage is TRBJ1-5; D gene ambiguous. CDR1 and CDR2 (germline): LNHDA, SQIVND (reference sequence). Trimming removed 7 bases from V and 0 bases from J, with 10 bases in between. This CDR3 spans 14 amino acids. CDR3 sequence (DNA): TGTGCCAGTAAAACAGACACTAGCAATCAGCCCCAGCATTTT. This translates into CASKTDTSNQPQHF.

The chain carries TRBV7-9 and TRBJ2-7; D is uncertain. Trimming took off 5 bases at V and 1 base at J, with 18 bases between the two ends. The CDR3 contains 16 residues. Germline assignment: CDR1 SEHNR and CDR2 FQNEAQ (reference sequence). The CDR3: CASSPWVSAESYEQYF. CDR3 nucleotides: TGTGCCAGCAGCCCGTGGGTCAGTGCGGAATCCTACGAGCAGTACTTC.

The chain has TRBV5-1 and TRBJ2-7, with 10 bases fitting TRBD2. V lost 4 bases and J lost 1; bases outside the gene matches: 5. This CDR3 has 15 amino acids. CDR1 is SGHRS, CDR2 YFSETQ, per germline. In DNA form, the CDR3 reads TGCGCCAGCAGCCCCAGCGGGGGGGCTTCCTACGAGCAGTACTTC. This gives the protein CASSPSGGASYEQYF. Using reference TRBV5-1 and TRBJ2-7 for the parts outside the CDR3, the full variable domain is KAGVTQTPRYLIKTRGQQVTLSCSPISGHRSVSWYQQTPGQGLQFLFEYFSETQRNKGNFPGRFSGRQFSNSRSEMNVSTLELGDSALYLCASSPSGGASYEQYFGPGTRLTVT.

This clonotype was seen ten or more times. The chain combines TRBV5-1 with TRBJ1-1, with 7 bases aligning to TRBD1. Germline CDR1 is SGHRS and CDR2 is YFSETQ. The CDR3 runs 17 residues. The ends lost 3 bases at V and 0 bases at J; junction bases unmatched: 11. The CDR3 reads CASSSGTALQMNTEAFF. The CDR3 DNA reads TGCGCCAGCAGCTCGGGGACAGCTCTGCAGATGAACACTGAAGCTTTCTTT.

V and J are TRBV7-3 and TRBJ2-3; perhaps TRBD2 as D (6 bases). The CDR3 sequence is 15 residues long. CDR1 and CDR2 (germline): SGHTA, FQGTGA. V gave up 0 bases and J gave up 6 bases, with 13 bases separating them. CDR3 residues: CASSLTSTRWDTQYF. The CDR3 DNA sequence: TGTGCCAGCAGCTTAACGTCGACTAGGTGGGATACGCAGTATTTT.

This clonotype was recorded at least ten times. V gene TRBV7-9 combines with J gene TRBJ2-1; 8 nucleotides align to TRBD1. The CDR3 totals 15 residues. Germline lookup yields CDR1 SEHNR and CDR2 FQNEAQ (reference sequence). Germline trimming cut 2 bases from V and 6 bases from J; bases unmatched to any gene: 6. In nucleotides, the CDR3 is TGTGCCAGCAGCTTACCCAGGGGGCAAGGCAATGAGCAGTTCTTC. Translated: CASSLPRGQGNEQFF.

This clonotype appeared many times. The genes are TRBV12-3 or TRBV12-4 and TRBJ1-5; maybe TRBD1 (6 bases). V lost 5 bases and J 1 base, leaving 6 bases between the germline ends. The CDR3 has 13 residues. CDR3 loop: CASSTGSNQPQHF. DNA for the CDR3: TGTGCCAGCAGTACAGGGAGCAATCAGCCCCAGCATTTT.

The V and J genes are TRBV5-1 and TRBJ2-1; the match to TRBD1 covers 10 bases. Looked up from germline, CDR1 is SGHRS and CDR2 is YFSETQ. The CDR3 loop spans 14 amino acids. V was clipped by 4 bases and J by 9 bases; unmatched bases: 7. The CDR3 here is CASSPRDRGGEQFF. CDR3 nucleotide sequence: TGCGCCAGCAGCCCCCGGGACAGGGGTGGTGAGCAGTTCTTC.

The chain links TRBV4-1 to TRBJ2-2; TRBD1 matches at 10 bases. The germline CDR1 and CDR2 sequences are MGHRA and YSYEKL. Trimming at V came to 3 bases and at J to 5 bases, leaving 9 bases not matched to a gene. This CDR3 has 17 amino acids. The DNA of the CDR3 is TGCGCCAGCAGCCACCCCGGACAGGGGGAACGGACCGGGGAGCTGTTTTTT. Its protein is CASSHPGQGERTGELFF.

V usage is TRBV9 and J usage is TRBJ2-1; 9 bases line up with TRBD2. V gave up 0 bases and J gave up 4 bases; unmatched junction bases: 5. The germline V gene has CDR1 SGDLS and CDR2 YYNGEE. The CDR3 runs 16 residues. The CDR3 reads CASSVAGTSRYNEQFF. DNA of the CDR3: TGTGCCAGCAGCGTAGCCGGGACTAGCCGGTACAATGAGCAGTTCTTC.

This chain uses TRBV12-3 or TRBV12-4 with TRBJ2-1, with TRBD2 identical over 11 bases. V lost 5 bases, J lost 7 bases, and 10 bases stayed unmatched. This CDR3 is 16 amino acids long. CDR3 sequence (DNA): TGTGCCAGCAGTCCCGCCTCGGCTAGCGGGAGGAATGAGCAGTTCTTC. Protein sequence: CASSPASASGRNEQFF.

In its sample, this clonotype was seen a few times. The rearrangement uses TRBV13 and TRBJ2-7; maybe TRBD1 (5 bases). From germline, CDR1 is PRHDT and CDR2 FYEKMQ (reference sequence). This CDR3 is built from 13 residues. Trimming cost V 6 bases and J 0 bases, with 9 bases left between them. CDR3 sequence (DNA): TGTGCCAGCAGTTGGGGCACCTCCTACGAGCAGTACTTC. It yields the protein CASSWGTSYEQYF. Full variable domain (remainder filled in from reference TRBV13 and TRBJ2-7): AAGVIQSPRHLIKEKRETATLKCYPIPRHDTVYWYQQGPGQDPQFLISFYEKMQSDKGSIPDRFSAQQFSDYHSELNMSSLELGDSALYFCASSWGTSYEQYFGPGTRLTVT.

A remark on this clonotype: A clone one base away is much larger, so this may be a read error. It is likely a read error, because the conserved phenylalanine at the end of the CDR3 is missing. The gene calls are TRBV28 and TRBJ1-5; the D gene is possibly TRBD1 (5 bases). Germline-derived CDR1 and CDR2 are MDHEN and SYDVKM. This CDR3 region has 16 residues. V was trimmed by 3 bases and J by 2 bases, leaving 14 bases between them. The CDR3: CASSFVRGGGNQPQHL. The DNA for the CDR3 is TGTGCCAGCAGTTTCGTAAGGGGCGGCGGCAATCAGCCCCAGCATCTT.

This clonotype has a count of ten or more. The rearrangement uses TRBV12-3 or TRBV12-4 and TRBJ2-5; possibly TRBD1 or TRBD2 for D (6 bases each). Trimming pared 5 bases from V and 7 bases from J, leaving 17 bases between. There are 14 residues in the CDR3. The DNA of the CDR3 is TGTGCCAGCAGTGTAAGGGGGGTTGATGGGACCCAGTACTTC. Translating gives CASSVRGVDGTQYF.

The CDR3 nucleotides are TGCAGTGCTGCGGGGGGGCCCAGTGAGCAGTACTTC. Protein product: CSAAGGPSEQYF. V and J are TRBV20-1 and TRBJ2-7, with 9 bases identical to TRBD2. The V gene's germline CDR1 is DFQATT and CDR2 SNEGSKA (reference sequence). V lost 5 bases, J lost 7 bases, and 6 bases stayed unmatched. The CDR3 is 12 residues long.

This chain links TRBV5-5 with TRBJ2-2; TRBD1 is a possible D gene (6 bases). Trimming shortened V by 4 bases and J by 4 bases, and 23 bases separated the two germline ends. Germline V CDR1 and CDR2: SGHKS, YYEKEE (reference sequence). The CDR3 loop spans 18 amino acids. The CDR3 DNA follows: TGTGCCAGCAGCCCCGACCTTGAACAGGGTCCGATCACCGGGGAGCTGTTTTTT. Its translation is CASSPDLEQGPITGELFF.

The V gene is TRBV7-9, the J gene TRBJ1-2; 8 positions agree with TRBD1. Trimming took 4 bases from V and 4 from J; bases not matched to a gene: 14. Germline loops: CDR1 SEHNR, CDR2 FQNEAQ (reference sequence). The CDR3 is 17 amino acids. CDR3 sequence reads: CASSSTITTGDGYGYTF. The CDR3 DNA sequence: TGTGCCAGCAGCTCCACAATAACGACAGGGGATGGCTATGGCTACACCTTC. The full variable domain, its missing parts supplied by reference TRBV7-9 and TRBJ1-2, is DTGVSQNPRHKITKRGQNVTFRCDPISEHNRLYWYRQTLGQGPEFLTYFQNEAQLEKSRLLSDRFSAERPKGSFSTLEIQRTEQGDSAMYLCASSSTITTGDGYGYTFGSGTRLTVV.

This clonotype was recorded at least ten times. The chain joins TRBV4-2 to TRBJ2-7; TRBD2 matches at 9 bases. This CDR3 spans 17 amino acids. The V gene end was trimmed by 0 bases and the J gene end by 1 base; junction bases not matched to a gene: 7. From germline, CDR1 is LGHNA and CDR2 YNFKEQ. The CDR3 bases are TGTGCCAGCAGCCAAGACATCCTAGCGGGGACATCCTACGAGCAGTACTTC. Its translation is CASSQDILAGTSYEQYF.

As concerns this clonotype: A much bigger clone sits one base away, suggesting this may be a read error. The chain couples TRBV5-6 to TRBJ1-1; 10 bases match TRBD1. Germline V CDR1 and CDR2: SGHDT, YYEEEE. This CDR3 is 13 amino acids long. With V trimmed by 3 bases and J by 7 bases, 3 bases remained unmatched. CDR3 DNA sequence: TGTGCCAGCAGCTACGACAGGGGGCTTGAAGCTTTCTTT. Translated: CASSYDRGLEAFF. The full variable domain, in which reference TRBV5-6 and TRBJ1-1 provide the parts outside the CDR3, is DAGVTQSPTHLIKTRGQQVTLRCSPKSGHDTVSWYQQALGQGPQFIFQYYEEEERQRGNFPDRFSGHQFPNYSSELNVNALLLGDSALYLCASSYDRGLEAFFGQGTRLTVV.

This clonotype was observed a few times. The rearrangement joins TRBV4-1 to TRBJ2-7; TRBD2 aligns across 11 bases. Per germline, CDR1 MGHRA and CDR2 YSYEKL. There are 15 residues in the CDR3. The J segment lost 4 bases and the V segment lost 4 bases, leaving 6 bases of the junction unmatched. The CDR3: CASSRGTSGAYEQYF. Here the CDR3 DNA reads TGCGCCAGCAGCCGAGGGACTAGCGGAGCTTACGAGCAGTACTTC.

In this sample, this clonotype turned up a few times. The gene calls are TRBV18 and TRBJ1-3, with 8 bases matching TRBD1. This CDR3 has 15 residues. Trimming at V came to 5 bases and at J to 5 bases, leaving 8 bases not matched to a gene. Germline V gives CDR1 KGHSH, CDR2 LQKENI. The CDR3 DNA is TGTGCCAGCTCATCTGACAGGGGACAACGAAACACCATATATTTT. This sequence encodes CASSSDRGQRNTIYF.

This clonotype was counted between two and nine times. The CDR3 is CASTGTLNSGANVLTF. In DNA, the CDR3 is TGTGCCTCAACAGGGACCCTTAACTCTGGGGCCAACGTCCTGACTTTC. This rearrangement joins TRBV10-3 to TRBJ2-6; D perhaps matches TRBD1 (6 bases). The V end was cut by 11 bases, the J end by 0 bases, with 17 bases between. Germline-derived CDR1 and CDR2 are ENHRY and SYGVKD. CDR3 length: 16 amino acids.

The chain uses TRBV6-2 or TRBV6-3 and TRBJ2-5; 7 nucleotides match TRBD1. V gave up 2 bases and J gave up 5 bases; unmatched junction bases: 8. Germline CDR1 MNHEY, CDR2 SVGEGT. The CDR3 consists of 15 residues. In nucleotides, the CDR3 is TGTGCCAGCAGTTACGTGGCAGGGGGTTGGGAGACCCAGTACTTC. Amino acid sequence: CASSYVAGGWETQYF.

This clonotype has a count of ten or more. The chain has TRBV7-2 and TRBJ2-7; D perhaps matches TRBD1 (6 bases). Germline-derived CDR1 and CDR2 are SGHTA and FQGNSA. V lost 1 base, J lost 3 bases, and 10 bases lay in between. CDR3 length: 14 residues. In nucleotides, the CDR3 is TGTGCCAGCAGCTTAGGGACAGAAAACTACGAGCAGTACTTC. Residues: CASSLGTENYEQYF.

In this sample, this clonotype turned up a few times. This sequence joins TRBV7-6 and TRBJ2-3; D possibly uses TRBD1 or TRBD2 (5 bases each). V lost 5 bases, J lost 4 bases, and 13 bases lay in between. This CDR3 has 14 amino acids. Germline V gene lookup returns CDR1 SGHVS and CDR2 FNYEAQ. The CDR3, as DNA: TGTGCCAGCAGCCTGGGGGTTGAAGCAGATACGCAGTATTTT. Residues: CASSLGVEADTQYF. Full variable domain (remainder filled in from reference TRBV7-6 and TRBJ2-3): GAGVSQSPRYKVTKRGQDVALRCDPISGHVSLYWYRQALGQGPEFLTYFNYEAQQDKSGLPNDRFSAERPEGSISTLTIQRTEQRDSAMYRCASSLGVEADTQYFGPGTRLTVL.